This is a list of T cell receptor beta chains from one sample in a study of blood T cell repertoires in COVID-19. TCRdb's copy holds only in-frame clones and misses some; the assay was immunoSEQ multiplex PCR. Among approximately 86,000 clones, around four fifths were seen once, and the ten largest hold nearly 3.5%. Input material: peripheral blood. The receptors were sampled from a man between 45 and 60 years old with acute or convalescent COVID-19. Each CDR3 is given with its conserved first and last residue. D genes are given only for firm matches. Rows give clone size only sometimes, using once, few, many, or a class for an expanded clone.

>TRBV18|.|TRBD1|TRBJ1-1
TGTGCCAGCTCAAGGGACAGTTCGAGCACTGAAGCTTTCTTT
CASSRDSSSTEAFF
>TRBV11-2|.|TRBD2|TRBJ2-3
TGTGCCAGCAGCTTAAGTCGGCTAGCGGGCAGGACGCAGTATTTT
CASSLSRLAGRTQYF
>TRBV10-3|once|.|TRBJ2-1
TGTGCCATCAGTGAGGAGGGACTTAGCTCCTACAATGAGCAGTTCTTC
CAISEEGLSSYNEQFF
>TRBV3-1/TRBV3-2|.|TRBD2|TRBJ2-1
TGTGCCAGCAGCCAGTTAGCGGGAAAAAATGAGCAGTTCTTC
CASSQLAGKNEQFF
>TRBV2|.|TRBD1|TRBJ1-4
TGTGCCAGCAGTGGGAAACAGGGGGCCGTGGCAACTAATGAAAAACTGTTTTTT
CASSGKQGAVATNEKLFF
>TRBV7-2|.|TRBD1|TRBJ1-2
TGTGCCAGCAGCCCGAGACAGGGGTTGGAAGGCTACACCTTC
CASSPRQGLEGYTF
>TRBV11-2|.|TRBD1|TRBJ1-2
TGTGCCAGCAGCTTAGTAGGACAGGGCCCCTATGGCTACACCTTC
CASSLVGQGPYGYTF
>TRBV6-1|.|.|TRBJ1-2
TGTGCCAGCAGTGAAAACCAGGGGTACAGCTATGGCTACACCTTC
CASSENQGYSYGYTF
>TRBV14|.|.|TRBJ2-5
TGTGCCAGCAGCCAAGCCCTCGGGGGAGCCGAGACCCAGTACTTC
CASSQALGGAETQYF
>TRBV28|.|.|TRBJ2-7
TGTGCCAGCAACCGTCCGACAGCCGACGAGCAGTACTTC
CASNRPTADEQYF
>TRBV24-1|.|TRBD2|TRBJ2-3
TGTGCCACCAGTGATGCGACTAGCGGGGGAGCAGATACGCAGTATTTT
CATSDATSGGADTQYF
>TRBV27|.|.|TRBJ1-2
TGTGCCAGCAGTTTAACGGCAGGAGGCCCTGGCTACACCTTC
CASSLTAGGPGYTF
>TRBV10-3|.|.|TRBJ1-5
TGTGCCATCAGCGCAGGGGCGGATAGCAATCAGCCCCAGCATTTT
CAISAGADSNQPQHF
>TRBV6-2/TRBV6-3|.|TRBD2|TRBJ2-7
TGTGCCAGCAGTTTCACTAGCGGAACCTACGAGCAGTACTTC
CASSFTSGTYEQYF
>TRBV5-6|.|.|TRBJ1-4
TGTGCCAGCAGCATCTCAACTAATGAAAAACTGTTTTTT
CASSISTNEKLFF
>TRBV6-2/TRBV6-3|.|TRBD1|TRBJ1-5
TGTGCCAGCAGTTACTTCCGGACAGGGGGAAGTAGCAATCAGCCCCAGCATTTT
CASSYFRTGGSSNQPQHF
>TRBV5-5|.|.|TRBJ2-7
TGTGCCAGCAGCTTGGAAGTCCGGTACGTGCAGTACTTC
CASSLEVRYVQYF
>TRBV27|.|.|TRBJ1-2
TGTGCCAGCAGTTTGGGTCAGGGCTATGGCTACACCTTC
CASSLGQGYGYTF
>TRBV20-1|.|.|TRBJ2-1
TGCAGTGTATCCGAGTACAATGAGCAGTTCTTC
CSVSEYNEQFF
>TRBV9|.|.|TRBJ2-1
TGTGCCAGCAGCTATGGAACCCGAGGCAATGAGCAGTTCTTC
CASSYGTRGNEQFF
>TRBV28|few|TRBD2|TRBJ2-3
TGTGCCAGCTGGCAAGCGGGAGGTTGGGATACGCAGTATTTT
CASWQAGGWDTQYF
>TRBV6-1|.|.|TRBJ2-3
TGTGCCAGCAGTGAAGCGGCCACCTTACCCACAGATACGCAGTATTTT
CASSEAATLPTDTQYF
>TRBV21-1|.|.|TRBJ2-7
TGTGCCAGCAGCAATTCCCCCGCAGGGTACGAGCAGTACTTC
CASSNSPAGYEQYF
>TRBV19|.|.|TRBJ2-1
TGTGCCAGTAGTATTACGGGAACGCGACCGGAGCAGTTCTTC
CASSITGTRPEQFF
>TRBV3-1/TRBV3-2|.|TRBD1|TRBJ2-3
TGTGCCAGCAGCCAAACAGGGGGGTGGGTAACAGATACGCAGTATTTT
CASSQTGGWVTDTQYF
>TRBV5-1|.|TRBD1|TRBJ2-2
TGCGCCAGCAGCCTCGGGACAGGGGACACCGGGGAGCTGTTTTTT
CASSLGTGDTGELFF
>TRBV9|few|TRBD2|TRBJ2-1
TGTGCCAGCAGCGTAGCTACGGGGCTAGCGGGGAAGAATGAGCAGTTCTTC
CASSVATGLAGKNEQFF
>TRBV7-8|.|.|TRBJ1-5
TGTGCCAGCAGCCCAGGGGTGGGGGCACGGCAGCCCCAGCATTTT
CASSPGVGARQPQHF
>TRBV5-1|.|TRBD2|TRBJ2-2
TGCGCCAGCAGCTTATCCGGGACTAGCAACACCGGGGAGCTGTTTTTT
CASSLSGTSNTGELFF
>TRBV7-2|.|.|TRBJ2-6
TGTGCCAGCAGCTTAGGAGGGTCTGGGGCCAACGTCCTGACTTTC
CASSLGGSGANVLTF
>TRBV4-3|.|.|TRBJ1-1
TGCGCCAGCAGCCAAGTCACCCGGGGGGTGGGTGAAGCTTTCTTT
CASSQVTRGVGEAFF
>TRBV24-1|.|TRBD1|TRBJ1-4
TGTGCCACCTACCCCAGGGACAGGGGAAATGAAAAACTGTTTTTT
CATYPRDRGNEKLFF
>TRBV5-4|.|.|TRBJ2-7
TGTGCCAGCAGCCCCGGGGGTTGGGCCTACGAGCAGTACTTC
CASSPGGWAYEQYF
>TRBV6-5|.|TRBD1|TRBJ2-2
TGTGCCAGCAGAGACAGGGATGCCACCGGGGAGCTGTTTTTT
CASRDRDATGELFF
>TRBV19|.|TRBD1|TRBJ2-2
TGTGCCAGTAGTATAGGGGACAGTCTCACCGGGGAGCTGTTTTTT
CASSIGDSLTGELFF
>TRBV5-4|.|.|TRBJ1-5
TGTGCCAGCAGCTTGGAAGGGGGCAATCAGCCCCAGCATTTT
CASSLEGGNQPQHF
>TRBV10-2|.|TRBD1|TRBJ1-2
TGCGCCAGCAGTGAGGGGACAGGGAGAGGTGGCTACACCTTC
CASSEGTGRGGYTF
>TRBV28|.|.|TRBJ1-5
TGTGCCAGCAGGGGGGGGAACAATCAGCCCCAGCATTTT
CASRGGNNQPQHF
>TRBV14|.|.|TRBJ1-2
TGTGCCAGCAGCCAACGGTCGTTTGGCTACACCTTC
CASSQRSFGYTF
>TRBV30|.|TRBD2|TRBJ2-3
TGTGCCTGGACCAGCGGGGGAGCAGATACGCAGTATTTT
CAWTSGGADTQYF